The 29 T cell receptor beta chains in this list originate from one sample, sequenced in a study of beta chain features in type 1 diabetes. Expressed TCRB transcripts were sequenced after all isolated RNA was converted to cDNA. Sequencing used immunoSEQ multiplex PCR; TCRdb keeps in-frame clones, though not all of them. Of 130,000 to 150,000 clones in the sample, 48% were seen once. Material for sequencing was Tregs from blood. Receptors originate from a young man in good health.

J is TRBJ2-7 and V is TRBV15; D perhaps matches TRBD2 (6 bases). V lost 1 base to trimming and J lost 3 bases, with 13 bases between them. The CDR3 consists of 15 residues. Germline CDR1 is LNHNV and CDR2 is YYDKDF (reference sequence). Here the CDR3 DNA reads TGTGCCACCAGCAGAGTGCGGGACGCTTACTACGAGCAGTACTTC. It translates to CATSRVRDAYYEQYF.

This clone turned up a few times. The genes are TRBV9 and TRBJ1-3; TRBD1 matches at 9 bases. Germline values: CDR1 SGDLS, CDR2 YYNGEE. The J segment lost 2 bases and the V segment lost 1 base, leaving 7 bases of the junction unmatched. CDR3 length: 17 residues. The chain's CDR3 is CASSVFSRTGAGNTIYF. Written as DNA, the CDR3 is TGTGCCAGCAGCGTATTCAGTCGGACAGGGGCTGGAAACACCATATATTTT.

V is TRBV10-3 and J is TRBJ1-2; TRBD1 matches at 8 bases. V lost 6 bases, J lost 4 bases, and 4 bases stayed unmatched. The CDR3 covers 13 residues. Germline V lookup: CDR1 ENHRY, CDR2 SYGVKD. CDR3 nucleotide sequence: TGTGCCATCAGCAAAGGACAGGGCTATGGCTACACCTTC. This encodes CAISKGQGYGYTF.

The chain employs TRBV6-6 and TRBJ2-7; 8 bases are shared with TRBD1. CDR1 is MNHNY, CDR2 SVGAGI, per germline (reference sequence). The CDR3 totals 14 residues. J was trimmed by 3 bases and V by 5 bases; bases with no gene match: 6. The CDR3 reads CASSTRDRSYEQYF. The DNA for the CDR3 is TGTGCCAGCAGTACAAGGGACAGGAGCTACGAGCAGTACTTC.

V is TRBV28 and J is TRBJ1-1; 9 nucleotides align to TRBD1. Trimming took 1 base from V and 5 from J; bases not matched to a gene: 5. The CDR3 has 15 amino acids. Per germline, CDR1 MDHEN and CDR2 SYDVKM. The DNA of the CDR3 is TGTGCCAGCAGTTTATCAGGGACAGGGAGAACTGAAGCTTTCTTT. Amino acid sequence: CASSLSGTGRTEAFF.

Only a few counts were recorded for this clone. V usage is TRBV5-5 and J usage is TRBJ2-1, with 7 bases aligning to TRBD1. The CDR3 loop spans 13 amino acids. Germline loops: CDR1 SGHKS, CDR2 YYEKEE (reference sequence). V lost 4 bases to trimming and J lost 3 bases; unmatched junction nucleotides: 1. The CDR3 here is CASSRDSYNEQFF. The CDR3 DNA follows: TGTGCCAGCAGCAGGGACAGCTACAATGAGCAGTTCTTC.

The chain links TRBV6-1 to TRBJ2-1; D is ambiguous. The CDR3 is 12 residues long. Trimming stripped 7 bases from V and 4 bases from J, with 8 bases between. Per germline, CDR1 MNHNS and CDR2 SASEGT. CDR3 sequence reads: CASKTPYNEQFF. For the CDR3, the DNA is TGTGCCAGCAAGACACCTTACAATGAGCAGTTCTTC.

This clone turned up a few times. The chain uses TRBV30 and TRBJ2-7, with 7 bases lining up with TRBD1. This CDR3 contains 12 residues. V shed 3 bases, J shed 3 bases, and the junction held 2 bases outside the gene matches. CDR1 is GTSNPN, CDR2 SVGIG, per germline (reference sequence). The DNA for the CDR3 is TGTGCCTGGAGCAGGGGGTACTACGAGCAGTACTTC. Translated: CAWSRGYYEQYF.

This clone was picked up a small number of times. The chain is built from TRBV7-9 and TRBJ1-1; TRBD1 is a possible D gene (5 bases). V was cut by 1 base and J by 1 base, with 13 bases left in between. This CDR3 has 16 residues. The V gene's germline CDR1 is SEHNR and CDR2 FQNEAQ (reference sequence). In DNA form, the CDR3 reads TGTGCCAGCAGCTTAGTACGGAGGGGACCGAACACTGAAGCTTTCTTT. Its protein product is CASSLVRRGPNTEAFF.

The chain employs TRBV7-2 and TRBJ2-7; D may be TRBD2 (6 bases). CDR1 is SGHTA and CDR2 is FQGNSA in the germline V gene. This CDR3 comprises 13 residues. The germline V and J ends were trimmed by 3 bases and 3 bases, with 9 bases remaining between them. The CDR3 nucleotides read TGTGCCAGCAGCTTTTCGGGGGTCTACGAGCAGTACTTC. Translating it yields CASSFSGVYEQYF. Filled out from reference TRBV7-2 and TRBJ2-7, the complete variable domain reads GAGVSQSPSNKVTEKGKDVELRCDPISGHTALYWYRQSLGQGLEFLIYFQGNSAPDKSGLPSDRFSAERTGGSVSTLTIQRTQQEDSAVYLCASSFSGVYEQYFGPGTRLTVT.

This rearrangement joins TRBV29-1 to TRBJ2-1; D remains unclear. V lost 1 base and J 4 bases, leaving 17 bases between the germline ends. The CDR3 has 16 amino acids. Germline CDR1 is SQVTM and CDR2 is ANQGSEA. CDR3 sequence (DNA): TGCAGCGTTGAAGGACTTCCGAATTCACTTTACAATGAGCAGTTCTTC. As protein: CSVEGLPNSLYNEQFF.

The genes are TRBV27 and TRBJ1-4; TRBD1 is a possible D gene (6 bases). CDR1 is MNHEY and CDR2 is SMNVEV in the germline V gene (reference sequence). V was clipped by 6 bases and J by 8 bases, with 16 bases between them. The CDR3 length is 14 residues. This CDR3 is CASSPGVGYEKLFF. CDR3 coding DNA: TGTGCCAGCAGCCCAGGGGTGGGATACGAAAAACTGTTTTTT.

This clone was picked up a small number of times. The rearrangement joins TRBV7-6 to TRBJ2-1; 7 positions agree with TRBD1. Trimming removed 3 bases from V and 7 bases from J; junction bases left unmatched: 3. The CDR3 loop spans 13 amino acids. CDR1 is SGHVS and CDR2 is FNYEAQ in the germline V gene. The CDR3 bases are TGTGCCAGCAGCTTTACAGGGGAGAATGAGCAGTTCTTC. Protein product: CASSFTGENEQFF.

V gene TRBV7-2 combines with J gene TRBJ1-2, with 7 bases fitting TRBD1. V trimming: 4 bases; J trimming: 5 bases; junction bases outside the gene matches: 4. This CDR3 is 13 amino acids long. Germline V gene sequence: CDR1 SGHTA, CDR2 FQGNSA. CDR3 sequence: CASSSFRGYGYTF. The CDR3 DNA sequence: TGTGCCAGCAGCTCCTTCAGGGGGTATGGCTACACCTTC.

The chain recombines TRBV12-5 with TRBJ2-7, with D possibly TRBD1 on 6 matching bases. The V gene lost 0 bases and the J gene lost 3 bases, with 18 bases spanning the gap. Germline CDR1 and CDR2: LGHNT and FRNRAP. CDR3 length equals 17 residues. The CDR3 region is CASGLVRGRGLSYEQYF. The CDR3 bases are TGTGCTAGTGGTTTGGTAAGGGGCAGGGGATTAAGCTACGAGCAGTACTTC.

This clone was found a few times. The chain joins TRBV7-9 to TRBJ2-1, with 10 bases matching TRBD2. This CDR3 has 14 residues. Germline V CDR1 and CDR2: SEHNR, FQNEAQ (reference sequence). J gave up 4 bases and V 4 bases, and 1 base lay outside the gene matches. The CDR3 nucleotides read TGTGCCAGCAGCTCTAGCGGGGGTTACAATGAGCAGTTCTTC. Translating gives CASSSSGGYNEQFF.

The table lists this clone with a few counts. The chain carries TRBV5-1 and TRBJ2-3; D perhaps matches TRBD1 (5 bases). This CDR3 is built from 15 residues. Deletions cut 0 bases from V and 8 bases from J, with 16 bases between. Germline CDR1 and CDR2: SGHRS and YFSETQ. CDR3 DNA sequence: TGCGCCAGCAGCTTGGCCGCGCGACCTCAGGGTACGCAGTATTTT. It is translated as CASSLAARPQGTQYF.

V gene TRBV28 combines with J gene TRBJ1-2; D call uncertain. Looked up from germline, CDR1 is MDHEN and CDR2 is SYDVKM. V gave up 5 bases and J gave up 7 bases, with 17 bases separating them. The CDR3 contains 14 residues. CDR3 sequence (DNA): TGTGCCAGCAGTCTGGGTAGGGAGGGCCTTGGCTACACCTTC. Residues: CASSLGREGLGYTF.

This clone was counted only a few times. V is TRBV29-1 and J is TRBJ2-2, with 10 bases matching TRBD2. The CDR3 is made up of 17 amino acids. Trimming removed 1 base from V and 6 bases from J; junction bases left unmatched: 11. Germline CDR1 SQVTM, CDR2 ANQGSEA. Here the CDR3 DNA reads TGCAGCGTTGAAGGTCTAGCGGGAGCTCGTAGAGCCGGGGAGCTGTTTTTT. This gives the protein CSVEGLAGARRAGELFF.

This clone was picked up a small number of times. The genes are TRBV19 and TRBJ2-2; weak D call: TRBD2 (6 bases). Trimming stripped 7 bases from V and 6 bases from J, with 9 bases between. The germline V gene has CDR1 LNHDA and CDR2 SQIVND (reference sequence). The CDR3 runs to 12 residues. The CDR3 region is CASTWGAGELFF. CDR3 bases: TGTGCCAGTACATGGGGGGCCGGGGAGCTGTTTTTT.

This clone showed up just a few times. This rearrangement joins TRBV7-2 to TRBJ2-5; TRBD1 aligns across 8 bases. CDR3 length: 14 amino acids. Per the germline V gene, CDR1 is SGHTA and CDR2 is FQGNSA. Germline trimming cut 5 bases from V and 4 bases from J; bases unmatched to any gene: 6. The CDR3 coding sequence is TGTGCCAGCAGCCAAAGACAGGGGAGAGAGACCCAGTACTTC. Its translation: CASSQRQGRETQYF.

This clone was counted a few times. The chain joins TRBV5-1 to TRBJ2-5; perhaps TRBD1 as D (6 bases). CDR3 length: 16 amino acids. V was cut by 4 bases and J by 4 bases, with 20 bases left in between. The germline V gene has CDR1 SGHRS and CDR2 YFSETQ. CDR3 residues: CASSLNEPGVGETQYF. CDR3 in DNA: TGCGCCAGCAGCCTCAACGAACCAGGGGTTGGAGAGACCCAGTACTTC.

The chain links TRBV5-1 to TRBJ2-3, with a tentative D call TRBD1 (5 bases). The V gene's germline CDR1 is SGHRS and CDR2 YFSETQ. Trimming removed 1 base from V and 4 bases from J, with 13 bases in between. There are 15 residues in the CDR3. In DNA form, the CDR3 reads TGCGCCAGCAGCTTGAGCAGGGTCCTTCCAGATACGCAGTATTTT. It specifies CASSLSRVLPDTQYF.

This clone showed up just once. This sequence joins TRBV28 and TRBJ1-3; TRBD1 might be the D (6 bases). The CDR3 covers 14 residues. With 4 bases removed from V and 4 bases from J, the gap between germline ends came to 11 bases. Germline CDR1 is MDHEN and CDR2 is SYDVKM. CDR3 DNA: TGTGCCAGCAGTTATGACAGGATCGGAAACACCATATATTTT. This codes for CASSYDRIGNTIYF. Together with reference TRBV28 and TRBJ1-3, the CDR3 gives the full variable domain: DVKVTQSSRYLVKRTGEKVFLECVQDMDHENMFWYRQDPGLGLRLIYFSYDVKMKEKGDIPEGYSVSREKKERFSLILESASTNQTSMYLCASSYDRIGNTIYFGEGSWLTVV.

V gene TRBV6-5 combines with J gene TRBJ2-7; D not resolved. Deletions cut 0 bases from V and 4 bases from J, with 7 bases between. The germline gives CDR1 MNHEY, CDR2 SVGAGI. The CDR3 has 13 residues. The CDR3 region has the DNA TGTGCCAGCAGTTACTCGAGGAATTACGAGCAGTACTTC. Translating it yields CASSYSRNYEQYF.

This clone was detected a few times. The rearrangement links TRBV27 to TRBJ2-3, with no clear D. Trimming pared 6 bases from V and 6 bases from J, leaving 13 bases between. The CDR3 length is 13 residues. Germline lookup yields CDR1 MNHEY and CDR2 SMNVEV (reference sequence). The CDR3 sequence is CASRELNGDTQYF. CDR3 DNA sequence: TGTGCCAGCAGGGAGTTAAACGGGGATACGCAGTATTTT.

This clone came up a few times. The rearrangement uses TRBV5-1 and TRBJ2-1; D unresolved. Germline CDR1 SGHRS, CDR2 YFSETQ. The CDR3 loop spans 15 amino acids. V was trimmed by 4 bases and J by 4 bases, leaving 15 bases between them. CDR3 nucleotide sequence: TGCGCCAGCAGCCCCGACTCGGAACTTTACAATGAGCAGTTCTTC. Its protein product is CASSPDSELYNEQFF. The full variable domain, completed using reference TRBV5-1 and TRBJ2-1, is KAGVTQTPRYLIKTRGQQVTLSCSPISGHRSVSWYQQTPGQGLQFLFEYFSETQRNKGNFPGRFSGRQFSNSRSEMNVSTLELGDSALYLCASSPDSELYNEQFFGPGTRLTVL.

The chain links TRBV19 to TRBJ1-5; the D gene is possibly TRBD1 (5 bases). The CDR3 loop spans 16 amino acids. The V gene's germline CDR1 is LNHDA and CDR2 SQIVND (reference sequence). Trimming took off 0 bases at V and 2 bases at J, with 11 bases between the two ends. CDR3 region: CASSIDTGGGNQPQHF. The DNA of the CDR3 is TGTGCCAGTAGTATAGATACCGGGGGAGGCAATCAGCCCCAGCATTTT.

In DNA form, the CDR3 reads TGTGCCAGCAGTTTGCGCAGGGCGAACACCGGGGAGCTGTTTTTT. It is translated as CASSLRRANTGELFF. The gene calls are TRBV27 and TRBJ2-2; a possible D gene is TRBD1 (5 bases). CDR3 length equals 15 residues. Trimming took off 3 bases at V and 0 bases at J, with 8 bases between the two ends. The germline V gene has CDR1 MNHEY and CDR2 SMNVEV (reference sequence).